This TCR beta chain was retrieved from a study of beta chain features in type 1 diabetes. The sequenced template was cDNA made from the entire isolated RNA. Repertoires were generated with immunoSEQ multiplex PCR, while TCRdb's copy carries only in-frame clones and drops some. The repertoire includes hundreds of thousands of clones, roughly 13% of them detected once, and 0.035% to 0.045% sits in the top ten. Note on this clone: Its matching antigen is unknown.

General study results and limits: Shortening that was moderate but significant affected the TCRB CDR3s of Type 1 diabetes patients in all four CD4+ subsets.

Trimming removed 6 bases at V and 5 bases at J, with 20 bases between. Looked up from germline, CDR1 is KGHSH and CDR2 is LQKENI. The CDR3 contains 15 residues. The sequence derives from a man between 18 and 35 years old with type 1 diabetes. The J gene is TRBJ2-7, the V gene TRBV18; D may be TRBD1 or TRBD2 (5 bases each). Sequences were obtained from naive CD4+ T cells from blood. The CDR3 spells CASSPLMGVLDEQYF. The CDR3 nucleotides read TGTGCCAGCTCTCCCCTCATGGGGGTGCTGGACGAGCAGTACTTC.